This is a list of T cell receptor beta chains from one sample in a study of identical twins. TCRdb fed the 5' RACE reads into MiXCR, producing one record per CDR3 protein. The repertoire consists of roughly 490,000 distinct CDR3 sequences, with roughly 13% occurring once and the leading ten covering 0.95% to 1%. This sample also appeared in a second study, on yellow fever vaccine responses in identical twins.

Sequences were obtained from CD4+ T cells sorted from blood. The receptor set was obtained from a woman aged 18-30 years in good health. CDR3s include the opening cysteine and the closing phenylalanine or tryptophan. A D gene is named only where the DNA matches it firmly. Size values are once, few and many counts, or a class for expanded clones, and some rows have none.

d_gene: -
abundance: few
len: 13
j_gene: TRBJ2-7
v_gene: TRBV6-1
CDR3nt: TGTGCCAGCAGTGCGCGGCTCTTCGGCGAGCAGTACTTC
CDR3aa: CASSARLFGEQYF

d_gene: -
abundance: -
len: 16
j_gene: TRBJ2-2
v_gene: TRBV9
CDR3nt: TGTGCCAGCAGCGTAGGGTCCAGCGGGTATGTGGGGGAGCTGTTTTTT
CDR3aa: CASSVGSSGYVGELFF

d_gene: -
abundance: few
len: 14
j_gene: TRBJ2-7
v_gene: TRBV9
CDR3nt: TGTGCCAGCAGCCCCCGGGACGGCTTCTACGAGCAGTACTTC
CDR3aa: CASSPRDGFYEQYF

d_gene: TRBD2
abundance: -
len: 14
j_gene: TRBJ2-3
v_gene: TRBV28
CDR3nt: TGTGCCGCCATGGGGCGGGGGGCCACAGATACGCAGTATTTT
CDR3aa: CAAMGRGATDTQYF

d_gene: TRBD1
abundance: -
len: 15
j_gene: TRBJ2-7
v_gene: TRBV4-3
CDR3nt: TGCGCCAGCAGCCAGGGGGACAGGGGGAACTACGAGCAGTACTTC
CDR3aa: CASSQGDRGNYEQYF

d_gene: -
abundance: many
len: 12
j_gene: TRBJ1-2
v_gene: TRBV5-1
CDR3nt: TGCGCCAGCAGCTTGGAAGGTTATGGCTACACCTTC
CDR3aa: CASSLEGYGYTF

d_gene: TRBD2
abundance: few
len: 14
j_gene: TRBJ2-1
v_gene: TRBV30
CDR3nt: TGTGCCTGGGGGTTTAGCGGCGGGAGTTATGAGCAGTTCTTC
CDR3aa: CAWGFSGGSYEQFF

d_gene: TRBD1
abundance: -
len: 13
j_gene: TRBJ1-2
v_gene: TRBV7-9
CDR3nt: TGTGCCAGCAGCTGGGGACAGGAGGTTGGCTACACCTTC
CDR3aa: CASSWGQEVGYTF

d_gene: TRBD2
abundance: -
len: 14
j_gene: TRBJ2-1
v_gene: TRBV29-1
CDR3nt: TGCAGCGTTCCCGGACTAGCGGGAACAAATGAGCAGTTCTTC
CDR3aa: CSVPGLAGTNEQFF

d_gene: -
abundance: few
len: 13
j_gene: TRBJ2-3
v_gene: TRBV20-1
CDR3nt: TGCAGTGCTAGAGAATCGAGCACAGATACGCAGTATTTT
CDR3aa: CSARESSTDTQYF

d_gene: TRBD1
abundance: -
len: 14
j_gene: TRBJ2-5
v_gene: TRBV5-1
CDR3nt: TGCGCCAGCAGCTTGCAGGGACAGGGGCAAACCCAGTACTTC
CDR3aa: CASSLQGQGQTQYF

d_gene: TRBD1
abundance: -
len: 15
j_gene: TRBJ2-4
v_gene: TRBV28
CDR3nt: TGTGCCAGCAGGGCTCCCGCGACAGGGGAAAACATTCAGTACTTC
CDR3aa: CASRAPATGENIQYF

d_gene: -
abundance: once
len: 12
j_gene: TRBJ2-6
v_gene: TRBV5-6
CDR3nt: TGTGCCAGTGAAGATGGGGCCAACGTCCTGACTTTC
CDR3aa: CASEDGANVLTF

d_gene: -
abundance: few
len: 15
j_gene: TRBJ2-7
v_gene: TRBV4-3
CDR3nt: TGCGCCAGCAGCCAAGAACGGACGGTTACCTACGAGCAGTACTTC
CDR3aa: CASSQERTVTYEQYF